The T cell receptor beta chain under discussion was sequenced for a study of blood T cell repertoires in COVID-19 (dated by TCRdb to the early 2020s). About the investigation overall: The collaborator samples originated in the United States, Italy and Spain and spanned the acute and convalescent phases of COVID-19. The material from the prospective study consisted of cDNA or gDNA derived from T cells, B-cell-depleted T cells, or PBMCs. Subjects who had been exposed to COVID-19, were actively infected with it, or had recovered from it provided the deeply sampled blood TCRbeta repertoires that made up the dataset. The repertoires were released in a freely available public database meant as a resource for research on the immune response to SARS-CoV-2. The samples were drawn from the first 160 participants of the ongoing ImmuneRACE study and from 950 to 1,500 subjects provided by 6 global collaborators. The sample metadata nearly always contained a de-identified subject ID, COVID-19 status, age in years and sex. Where HLA class I and class II types were available, the types were taken from metadata supplied by the sample provider, not from assay-based typing.

What the study reported, not specific to this receptor: The quantity of clinical and demographic metadata differed by source and by participant and was supplied without curation.

The collaborating institutions used their own protocols to collect whole blood in K2EDTA tubes. For TCRbeta analysis, collaborators shipped samples in one of three forms: frozen whole blood, isolated PBMCs, or DNA extracted from either of those sample types. Concerning this clone itself: Its binding antigen is unknown. No base quality information exists; no much larger clone differs at one position.

The germline V gene yields SGHRS for CDR1 and YFSETQ for CDR2. Trimming removed 5 bases from V and 2 bases from J, leaving 13 bases between the germline ends. The CDR3 holds 14 amino acids from the cysteine to the phenylalanine. The only DNA kept is the CDR3, 42 bases in frame from the first base. The immunoSEQ Assay, a bias-controlled multiplex PCR, was used to amplify TCRbeta CDR3 regions from genomic DNA. In the original analysis: Within the assay, amplification of reference gene primers was used to estimate how many nucleated cells each sample contained. To quantify the absolute abundance of each unique TCRbeta CDR3 rearrangement, sequence reads were collapsed and filtered. For each sample, productive Simpson clonality was calculated as the square root of Simpson's diversity index across productive rearrangements. TCRdb holds this immuneACCESS table with in-frame rearrangements only. Some clones are missing; in checked studies, unresolved V genes explain under half, and the rest has no known cause. V and J calls and clone size are as listed in that table; D and trimming were resolved from the DNA. The sample profile shows 250,000 or so clones; roughly four fifths of them were found once. The ten largest clones add up to around 1.8% of the sample.

The receptor's source is a woman aged 80 or over with acute or convalescent COVID-19. The sequence joins TRBV5-1 to TRBJ2-5; TRBD2 is possibly the D segment (5 matching bases). The sample comprised peripheral blood. The DNA sequence is as follows: TGCGCCAGCAGGAAACTAGTCACGCAAGAGACCCAGTACTTC. This yields the protein CASRKLVTQETQYF.